These 26 T cell receptor beta chains were sequenced from one sample in a study of blood T cell repertoires in COVID-19. Some clones are missing from TCRdb's copy, which holds only in-frame ones; the method was immunoSEQ multiplex PCR. The sample shows about 380,000 clones, 88% of them seen only once. The source material was PBMCs or T cells enriched from blood (not recorded which). The receptors come from a woman younger than 35 who had recovered from COVID-19.

DNA of the CDR3: TGTGCCAGCAGTGAAGTCGCGGGCGGAGGGACTGAAGCTTTCTTT. Translating gives CASSEVAGGGTEAFF. This chain connects TRBV2 to TRBJ1-1; no definite D call. The length of the CDR3 is 15 residues. The germline gives CDR1 SNHLY, CDR2 FYNNEI. The V and J ends lost 1 base and 5 bases respectively, with 14 bases between them.

The V call is TRBV30, the J call TRBJ2-1, with 8 bases fitting TRBD2. This CDR3 region has 17 residues. V lost 3 bases, J lost 1 base, and 11 bases stayed unmatched. In germline, CDR1 is GTSNPN, CDR2 SVGIG (reference sequence). The CDR3 reads CAWSTGILAVSYNEQFF. CDR3 nucleotides: TGTGCCTGGAGCACGGGGATACTAGCGGTTTCCTACAATGAGCAGTTCTTC.

The V call is TRBV7-2, the J call TRBJ1-1; perhaps TRBD1 as D (5 bases). CDR3 length: 13 residues. V was cut by 2 bases and J by 4 bases, with 8 bases left in between. CDR1 SGHTA and CDR2 FQGNSA come from the germline V gene. This chain's CDR3 is CASSLSGVTEAFF. CDR3 DNA sequence: TGTGCCAGCAGCTTATCGGGGGTCACTGAAGCTTTCTTT.

This sequence joins TRBV14 and TRBJ1-2, with 9 bases that match TRBD1. The trim removed 4 bases at V and 4 bases at J, leaving 7 bases unmatched. The CDR3 is 15 amino acids. Germline assignment: CDR1 SGHDN and CDR2 FVKESK. This chain's CDR3 is CASSPPGQGAYGYTF. The DNA for the CDR3 is TGTGCCAGCAGCCCTCCGGGACAGGGAGCCTATGGCTACACCTTC.

The rearrangement joins TRBV4-1 to TRBJ1-1; 8 bases are shared with TRBD1. The CDR3 runs 17 residues. Germline assignment: CDR1 MGHRA and CDR2 YSYEKL. V gave up 4 bases and J gave up 2 bases; unmatched junction bases: 12. CDR3 bases: TGCGCCAGCAGCCTTAGGGACAGGCGATTCTTAAACACTGAAGCTTTCTTT. This encodes CASSLRDRRFLNTEAFF.

The rearrangement uses TRBV9 and TRBJ1-1, with a tentative D call TRBD1 (6 bases). Trimming cost V 7 bases and J 3 bases, with 10 bases left between them. This CDR3 has 12 residues. The germline CDR1 and CDR2 sequences are SGDLS and YYNGEE. This CDR3 reads CASGGGDTEAFF. The CDR3 bases are TGTGCCAGCGGCGGGGGCGACACTGAAGCTTTCTTT.

The table lists this clone with a count of one. The chain couples TRBV14 to TRBJ1-4; unclear D gene. This CDR3 spans 16 amino acids. Germline CDR1 reads SGHDN; CDR2 reads FVKESK. V dropped 2 bases and J dropped 2 bases, with 12 bases sitting between them. The CDR3 region is CASSQNMAMTNEKLFF. In nucleotides, the CDR3 is TGTGCCAGCAGCCAAAACATGGCCATGACTAATGAAAAACTGTTTTTT. Complete variable domain (other parts from reference TRBV14 and TRBJ1-4): EAGVTQFPSHSVIEKGQTVTLRCDPISGHDNLYWYRRVMGKEIKFLLHFVKESKQDESGMPNNRFLAERTGGTYSTLKVQPAELEDSGVYFCASSQNMAMTNEKLFFGSGTQLSVL.

The count of this clone is one. The rearrangement links TRBV9 to TRBJ2-7; 10 nucleotides match TRBD2. The germline V gene encodes CDR1 SGDLS and CDR2 YYNGEE. Losses at the gene ends were 4 bases for V and 2 bases for J; bases not matched to a gene: 6. The CDR3 extends over 15 amino acids. DNA for the CDR3: TGTGCCAGCAGCTCAGCTAGCGGGGGCACCTACGAGCAGTACTTC. This translates into CASSSASGGTYEQYF.

The chain couples TRBV19 to TRBJ1-5; the match to TRBD1 covers 10 bases. The V gene's germline CDR1 is LNHDA and CDR2 SQIVND (reference sequence). V shed 6 bases and J 4 bases; nucleotides not matched to a gene: 3. The CDR3 consists of 14 residues. CDR3 in amino acids: CASRGQGGNQPQHF. CDR3 nucleotide sequence: TGTGCCAGTAGAGGACAGGGGGGAAATCAGCCCCAGCATTTT.

This clone was detected only once. This chain uses TRBV19 with TRBJ2-1; 7 positions match TRBD2. The ends lost 5 bases at V and 2 bases at J; junction bases unmatched: 6. The CDR3 consists of 15 residues. The germline CDR1 and CDR2 sequences are LNHDA and SQIVND (reference sequence). The CDR3 loop is CASSVGLAAYNEQFF. DNA of the CDR3: TGTGCCAGTAGTGTCGGTCTAGCGGCCTACAATGAGCAGTTCTTC.

The V and J genes are TRBV7-9 and TRBJ1-2, with D unclear. V dropped 5 bases and J dropped 2 bases, with 12 bases sitting between them. Germline V CDR1 and CDR2: SEHNR, FQNEAQ (reference sequence). The CDR3 is made up of 14 amino acids. The DNA for the CDR3 is TGTGCCAGCAGCCGTGTACCAGGCAACTATGGCTACACCTTC. Its translation: CASSRVPGNYGYTF.

The chain links TRBV11-2 to TRBJ2-7, with 7 bases fitting TRBD1. Germline-derived CDR1 and CDR2 are SGHAT and FQNNGV. The CDR3 is 14 residues long. The ends lost 5 bases at V and 3 bases at J; junction bases unmatched: 7. CDR3 protein: CASSGPGQVYEQYF. CDR3 nucleotide sequence: TGTGCCAGCAGCGGTCCTGGACAGGTCTACGAGCAGTACTTC. Full variable domain (rest looked up from reference TRBV11-2 and TRBJ2-7): EAGVAQSPRYKIIEKRQSVAFWCNPISGHATLYWYQQILGQGPKLLIQFQNNGVVDDSQLPKDRFSAERLKGVDSTLKIQPAKLEDSAVYLCASSGPGQVYEQYFGPGTRLTVT.

The V gene is TRBV28, the J gene TRBJ1-5; D is undetermined. Trimming left V 6 bases short and J 9 bases short, with 12 bases between. This CDR3 comprises 12 residues. Per germline, CDR1 MDHEN and CDR2 SYDVKM. CDR3 in amino acids: CASRSPKPPQHF. CDR3 nucleotide sequence: TGTGCCAGCAGGAGTCCAAAGCCGCCCCAGCATTTT.

The chain carries TRBV3-1 (or the pseudogene TRBV3-2) and TRBJ1-4; no definite D call. Germline V gene lookup returns CDR1 LGHDT and CDR2 YNNKEL (reference sequence). The germline V and J ends were trimmed by 1 base and 8 bases, with 11 bases remaining between them. The CDR3 covers 14 residues. The CDR3 loop is CASSQVRGREKLFF. The CDR3 nucleotides are TGTGCCAGCAGCCAAGTTCGGGGTCGCGAAAAACTGTTTTTT.

The chain employs TRBV5-1 and TRBJ2-5, with 9 bases aligning to TRBD1. Trimming cost V 7 bases and J 5 bases; bases outside gene matches: 15. The CDR3 spans 16 residues. In germline, CDR1 is SGHRS, CDR2 YFSETQ. CDR3 nucleotides: TGCGCCAGCCGAAGGACAGGGGTTAGTGATCCGGAGACCCAGTACTTC. Translated, it gives CASRRTGVSDPETQYF.

This clone is a singleton in its sample. This chain connects TRBV19 to TRBJ2-3; 15 bases map to TRBD2. The CDR3 covers 19 residues. With V trimmed by 5 bases and J by 3 bases, 12 bases remained unmatched. Germline CDR1 is LNHDA and CDR2 is SQIVND (reference sequence). The CDR3 loop is CASSRSGPGTSGGTDTQYF. DNA of the CDR3: TGTGCCAGTAGTCGCTCGGGCCCCGGGACTAGCGGGGGGACAGATACGCAGTATTTT.

In this sample, this clone turned up once. V gene TRBV4-1 combines with J gene TRBJ2-7; D possibly corresponds to TRBD2 (5 bases). The V and J ends lost 4 bases and 3 bases respectively, with 13 bases between them. This CDR3 spans 14 amino acids. From germline, CDR1 is MGHRA and CDR2 YSYEKL. The CDR3 reads CASSRTGTGYEQYF. Here the CDR3 DNA reads TGCGCCAGCAGCCGAACGGGAACGGGCTACGAGCAGTACTTC.

V usage is TRBV5-1 and J usage is TRBJ2-5; no clear D gene. The CDR3 consists of 13 residues. The germline CDR1 and CDR2 sequences are SGHRS and YFSETQ. With 4 bases removed from V and 4 bases from J, the gap between germline ends came to 11 bases. This chain's CDR3 is CASSPRGGETQYF. DNA for the CDR3: TGCGCCAGCAGCCCCCGAGGCGGAGAGACCCAGTACTTC.

This chain joins TRBV4-1 and TRBJ2-7; 8 positions match TRBD1. The germline gives CDR1 MGHRA, CDR2 YSYEKL. V lost 3 bases, J lost 7 bases, and 11 bases stayed unmatched. The CDR3 is 15 amino acids. CDR3 sequence (DNA): TGCGCCAGCAGCCACAGACAGGGGATTATCTGGGAGCAGTACTTC. It codes for CASSHRQGIIWEQYF.

This chain links TRBV3-1 (or the pseudogene TRBV3-2) with TRBJ2-1, with TRBD2 matching 14 bases. The germline CDR1 and CDR2 sequences are LGHDT and YNNKEL (reference sequence). CDR3 length: 18 residues. V trimming: 1 base; J trimming: 10 bases; junction bases outside the gene matches: 12. CDR3 sequence: CASSQAVQTSGGAGEQFF. DNA of the CDR3: TGTGCCAGCAGCCAAGCGGTCCAGACTAGCGGGGGGGCCGGGGAGCAGTTCTTC.

This clone was observed a handful of times. The chain is built from TRBV6-5 and TRBJ2-7, with TRBD1 as a possible D gene (6 bases). Germline CDR1 MNHEY, CDR2 SVGAGI. Trimming pared 3 bases from V and 0 bases from J, leaving 15 bases between. The CDR3 is 16 amino acids. CDR3 DNA: TGTGCCAGCAGTTATTCCGGGACACAGACCTCCTACGAGCAGTACTTC. Translated, it gives CASSYSGTQTSYEQYF.

The rearrangement joins TRBV10-3 to TRBJ1-5, with a possible D match to TRBD1 (5 bases). The CDR3 totals 15 residues. The V gene's germline CDR1 is ENHRY and CDR2 SYGVKD. V lost 2 bases and J lost 3, with 11 bases in between. CDR3 amino acids: CAISEAGRVNQPQHF. The CDR3 nucleotides are TGTGCCATCAGTGAGGCAGGGAGGGTCAATCAGCCCCAGCATTTT.

This chain connects TRBV3-1 (or the pseudogene TRBV3-2) to TRBJ2-2; the match to TRBD1 covers 11 bases. Germline values: CDR1 LGHDT, CDR2 YNNKEL (reference sequence). This CDR3 has 16 residues. V was clipped by 4 bases and J by 5 bases; unmatched bases: 6. CDR3 protein: CASSRGTGGWTGELFF. The CDR3 bases are TGTGCCAGCAGCCGAGGGACAGGGGGTTGGACCGGGGAGCTGTTTTTT.

J is TRBJ2-7 and V is TRBV9; 8 bases are a match to TRBD1. The CDR3 has 14 amino acids. V dropped 3 bases and J dropped 3; count of bases not matched to a gene: 5. The V gene's germline CDR1 is SGDLS and CDR2 YYNGEE. The CDR3 region is CASSGGTGYYEQYF. CDR3 in DNA: TGTGCCAGCAGCGGCGGGACAGGCTACTACGAGCAGTACTTC.

This chain uses TRBV6-1 with TRBJ1-5; D is perhaps TRBD1 (5 bases). This CDR3 is 15 amino acids long. V lost 0 bases and J 7 bases, leaving 13 bases between the germline ends. CDR1 and CDR2 from the germline V gene are MNHNS and SASEGT. The CDR3 sequence is CASSEAGYSGQPQHF. Written as DNA, the CDR3 is TGTGCCAGCAGTGAAGCGGGGTACTCAGGGCAGCCCCAGCATTTT.

V and J are TRBV11-2 and TRBJ1-2, with D possibly TRBD1 on 6 matching bases. Germline-derived CDR1 and CDR2 are SGHAT and FQNNGV. The CDR3 is made up of 14 amino acids. V was shortened by 4 bases and J by 13 bases, with 22 bases between the two germline ends. The CDR3, as DNA: TGTGCCAGCAGCTCGAGGAACAGCCCGATGGGGGCCACCTTC. Translating it yields CASSSRNSPMGATF.